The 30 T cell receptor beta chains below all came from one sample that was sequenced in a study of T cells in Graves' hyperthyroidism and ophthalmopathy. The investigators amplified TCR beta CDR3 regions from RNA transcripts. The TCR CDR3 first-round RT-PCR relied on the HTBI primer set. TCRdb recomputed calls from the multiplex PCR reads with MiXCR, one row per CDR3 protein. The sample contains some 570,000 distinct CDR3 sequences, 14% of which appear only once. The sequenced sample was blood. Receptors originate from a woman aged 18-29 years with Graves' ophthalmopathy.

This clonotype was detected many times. The CDR3: CASSPSAGGAGEQFF. The CDR3 nucleotides read TGTGCCAGCAGCCCGTCAGCGGGAGGTGCCGGTGAGCAGTTCTTC. This chain uses TRBV11-3 with TRBJ2-1, with 9 bases identical to TRBD2. The CDR3 totals 15 residues. The trim removed 5 bases at V and 9 bases at J, leaving 11 bases unmatched. CDR1 SGHNT and CDR2 YENEEA come from the germline V gene.

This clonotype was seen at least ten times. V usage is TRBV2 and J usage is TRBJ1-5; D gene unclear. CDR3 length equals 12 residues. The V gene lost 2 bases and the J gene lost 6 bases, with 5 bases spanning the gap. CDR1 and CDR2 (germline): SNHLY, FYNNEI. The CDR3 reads CASSEPPQPQHF. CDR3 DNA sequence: TGTGCCAGCAGTGAACCCCCTCAGCCCCAGCATTTT.

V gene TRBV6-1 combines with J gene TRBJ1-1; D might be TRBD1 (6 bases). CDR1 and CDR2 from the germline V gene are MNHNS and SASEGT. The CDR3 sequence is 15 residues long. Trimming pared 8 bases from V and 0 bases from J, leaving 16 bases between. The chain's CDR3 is CASLLSRGLNTEAFF. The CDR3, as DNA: TGTGCCAGCCTTCTAAGCAGGGGCTTGAACACTGAAGCTTTCTTT.

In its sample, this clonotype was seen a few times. In nucleotides, the CDR3 is TGTGCCAGCATGTACCACCCCGCAGATACGCAGTATTTT. Translating gives CASMYHPADTQYF. The rearrangement uses TRBV6-1 and TRBJ2-3; no definite D call. The germline V and J ends were trimmed by 7 bases and 4 bases, with 12 bases remaining between them. This CDR3 spans 13 amino acids. In germline, CDR1 is MNHNS, CDR2 SASEGT.

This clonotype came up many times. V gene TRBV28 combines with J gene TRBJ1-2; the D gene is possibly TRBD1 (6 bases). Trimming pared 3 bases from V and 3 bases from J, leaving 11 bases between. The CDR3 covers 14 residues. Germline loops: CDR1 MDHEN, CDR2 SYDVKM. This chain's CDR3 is CASSLGQGHYGYTF. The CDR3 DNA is TGTGCCAGCAGTTTGGGGCAGGGGCACTATGGCTACACCTTC.

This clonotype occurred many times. The CDR3 DNA reads TGTGCCAGCAGTTACCGAATACAGGGGAACACTGAAGCTTTCTTT. This gives the protein CASSYRIQGNTEAFF. The chain uses TRBV6-5 and TRBJ1-1, with D maybe TRBD1 (6 bases). The CDR3 contains 15 residues. V gave up 2 bases and J gave up 1 base, with 11 bases separating them. Germline assignment: CDR1 MNHEY and CDR2 SVGAGI.

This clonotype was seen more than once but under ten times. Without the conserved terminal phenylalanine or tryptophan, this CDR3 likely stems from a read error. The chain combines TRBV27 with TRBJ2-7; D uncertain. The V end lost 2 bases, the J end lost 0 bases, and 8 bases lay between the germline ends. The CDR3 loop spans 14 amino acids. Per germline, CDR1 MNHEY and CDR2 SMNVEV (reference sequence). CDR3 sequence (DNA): TGTGCCAGCAGTTTAAGTCTGGGCTCCTACGAGCAGTACCTC. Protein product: CASSLSLGSYEQYL.

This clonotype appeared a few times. The CDR3 region has the DNA TGTGCCAGTAGTATTGAGTTTCGCCGCACAGATACGCAGTATTTT. It is translated as CASSIEFRRTDTQYF. The V and J genes are TRBV19 and TRBJ2-3, with unresolved D. The CDR3 runs to 15 residues. Germline CDR1 reads LNHDA; CDR2 reads SQIVND (reference sequence). V was clipped by 3 bases and J by 1 base, with 11 bases between them.

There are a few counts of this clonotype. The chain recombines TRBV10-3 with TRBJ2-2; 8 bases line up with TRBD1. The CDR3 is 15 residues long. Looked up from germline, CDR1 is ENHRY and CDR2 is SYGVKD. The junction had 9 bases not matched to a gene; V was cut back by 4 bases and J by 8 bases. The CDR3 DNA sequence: TGTGCCATCAGTGCTACCAGGGGGCTGTCGGGGGAGCTGTTTTTT. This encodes CAISATRGLSGELFF.

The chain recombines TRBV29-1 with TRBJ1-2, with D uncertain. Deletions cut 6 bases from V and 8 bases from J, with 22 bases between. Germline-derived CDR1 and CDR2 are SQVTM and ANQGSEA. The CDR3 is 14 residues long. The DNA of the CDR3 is TGCAGCGTGGTAGACGGGGTGCAACTGGACGGCTACACCTTC. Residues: CSVVDGVQLDGYTF.

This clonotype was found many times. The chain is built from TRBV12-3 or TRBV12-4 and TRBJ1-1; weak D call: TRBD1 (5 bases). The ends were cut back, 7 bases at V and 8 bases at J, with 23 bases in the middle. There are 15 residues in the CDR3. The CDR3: CASTPRGGDLAEAFF. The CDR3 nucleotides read TGTGCCAGCACCCCCCGGGGGGGGGATCTGGCGGAAGCTTTCTTT.

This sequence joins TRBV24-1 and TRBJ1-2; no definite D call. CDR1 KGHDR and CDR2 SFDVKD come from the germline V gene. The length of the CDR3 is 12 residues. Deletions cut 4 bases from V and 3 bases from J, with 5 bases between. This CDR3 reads CATSERDYGYTF. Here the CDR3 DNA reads TGTGCCACCAGTGAAAGGGACTATGGCTACACCTTC.

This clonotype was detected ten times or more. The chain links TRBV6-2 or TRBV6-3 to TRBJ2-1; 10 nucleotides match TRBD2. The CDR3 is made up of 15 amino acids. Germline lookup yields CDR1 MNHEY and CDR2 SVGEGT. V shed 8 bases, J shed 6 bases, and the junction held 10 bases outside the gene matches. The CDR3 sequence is CASSHKLAGLNEQFF. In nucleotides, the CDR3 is TGTGCCAGCTCTCACAAACTAGCGGGACTCAATGAGCAGTTCTTC.

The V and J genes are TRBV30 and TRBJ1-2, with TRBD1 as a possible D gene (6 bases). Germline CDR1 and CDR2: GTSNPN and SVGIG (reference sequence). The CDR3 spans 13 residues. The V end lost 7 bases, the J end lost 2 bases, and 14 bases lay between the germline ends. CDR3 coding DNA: TGTGCCTCGAACCCGGGGGCAAACTATGGCTACACCTTC. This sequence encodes CASNPGANYGYTF.

The CDR3 nucleotides read TGTGCCAGCAGCCACCCAGGGGAGGGCACTGAAGCTTTCTTT. Amino acids: CASSHPGEGTEAFF. The V and J genes are TRBV7-9 and TRBJ1-1; a weak D match, TRBD1 (6 bases). V was cut by 5 bases and J by 4 bases, with 14 bases left in between. This CDR3 spans 14 amino acids. CDR1 is SEHNR, CDR2 FQNEAQ, per germline (reference sequence).

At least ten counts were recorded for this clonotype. The CDR3 loop reads CASSRQAGREEQYF. The DNA of the CDR3 is TGTGCCAGCTCACGTCAGGCGGGGCGAGAAGAGCAGTACTTC. This rearrangement joins TRBV18 to TRBJ2-7, with D perhaps matching TRBD2 (6 bases). The CDR3 has 14 amino acids. Germline loops: CDR1 KGHSH, CDR2 LQKENI. Trimming removed 4 bases at V and 7 bases at J, with 17 bases between.

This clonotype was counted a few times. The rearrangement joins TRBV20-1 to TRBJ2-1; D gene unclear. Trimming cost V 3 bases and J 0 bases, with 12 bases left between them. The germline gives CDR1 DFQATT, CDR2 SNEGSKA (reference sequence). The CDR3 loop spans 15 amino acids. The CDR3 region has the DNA TGCAGTGCTAGTTCAAGCGACCGCTCCTACAATGAGCAGTTCTTC. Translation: CSASSSDRSYNEQFF.

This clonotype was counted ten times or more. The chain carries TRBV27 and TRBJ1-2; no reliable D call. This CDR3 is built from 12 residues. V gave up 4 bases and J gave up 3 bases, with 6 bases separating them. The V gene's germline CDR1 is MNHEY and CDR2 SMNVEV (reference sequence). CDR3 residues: CASSSTDYGYTF. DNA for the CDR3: TGTGCCAGCAGTTCTACTGACTATGGCTACACCTTC.

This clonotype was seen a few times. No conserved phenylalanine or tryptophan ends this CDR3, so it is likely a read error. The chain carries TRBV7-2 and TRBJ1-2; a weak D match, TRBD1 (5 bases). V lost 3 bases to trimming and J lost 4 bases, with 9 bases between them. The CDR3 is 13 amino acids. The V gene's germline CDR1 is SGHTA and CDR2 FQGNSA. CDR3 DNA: TGTGCCAGCAGCTTCGGGGGGGGCTATGGCTACACCATC. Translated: CASSFGGGYGYTI.

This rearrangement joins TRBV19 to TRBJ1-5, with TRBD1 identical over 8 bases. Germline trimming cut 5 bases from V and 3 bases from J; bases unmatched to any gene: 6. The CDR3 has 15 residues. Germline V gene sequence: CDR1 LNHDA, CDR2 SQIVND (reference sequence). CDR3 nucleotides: TGTGCCAGTAGTCCTCGACAGGGGAACAATCAGCCCCAGCATTTT. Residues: CASSPRQGNNQPQHF. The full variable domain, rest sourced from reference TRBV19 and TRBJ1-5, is DGGITQSPKYLFRKEGQNVTLSCEQNLNHDAMYWYRQDPGQGLRLIYYSQIVNDFQKGDIAEGYSVSREKKESFPLTVTSAQKNPTAFYLCASSPRQGNNQPQHFGDGTRLSIL.

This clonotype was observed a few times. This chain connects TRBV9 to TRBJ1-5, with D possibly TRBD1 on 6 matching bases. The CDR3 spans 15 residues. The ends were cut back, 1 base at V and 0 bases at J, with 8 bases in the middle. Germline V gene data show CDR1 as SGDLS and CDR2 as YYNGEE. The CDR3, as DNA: TGTGCCAGCAGCGTATCAGGGGATAGCAATCAGCCCCAGCATTTT. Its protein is CASSVSGDSNQPQHF.

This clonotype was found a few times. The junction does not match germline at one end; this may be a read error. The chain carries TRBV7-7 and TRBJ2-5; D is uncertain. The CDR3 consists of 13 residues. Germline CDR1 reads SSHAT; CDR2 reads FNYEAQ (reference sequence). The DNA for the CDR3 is TGTGCTAGCAGCGTCTGGTATCAAGAGACCCAGTACTTC. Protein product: CASSVWYQETQYF.

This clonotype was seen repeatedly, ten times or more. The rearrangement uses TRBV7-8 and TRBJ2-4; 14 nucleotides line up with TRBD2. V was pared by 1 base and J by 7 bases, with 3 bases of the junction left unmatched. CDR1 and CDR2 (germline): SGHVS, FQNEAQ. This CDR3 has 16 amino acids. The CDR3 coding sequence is TGTGCCAGCAGCTTAGGACTAGCGGGAGGGTTGAACATTCAGTACTTC. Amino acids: CASSLGLAGGLNIQYF.

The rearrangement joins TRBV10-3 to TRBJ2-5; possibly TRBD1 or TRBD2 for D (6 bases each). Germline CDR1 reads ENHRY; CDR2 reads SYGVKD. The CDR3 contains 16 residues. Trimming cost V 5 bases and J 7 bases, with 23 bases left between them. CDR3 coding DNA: TGTGCCATCAGTTATAAACCTGGAGGGGGGTCCGGGACCCAGTACTTC. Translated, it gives CAISYKPGGGSGTQYF.

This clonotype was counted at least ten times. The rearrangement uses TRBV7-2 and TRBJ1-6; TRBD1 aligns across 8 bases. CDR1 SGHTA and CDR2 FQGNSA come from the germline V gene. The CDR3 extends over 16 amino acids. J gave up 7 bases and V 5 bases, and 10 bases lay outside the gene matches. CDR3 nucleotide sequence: TGTGCCAGCAGCCCACCGGGGGACAGGTTGAATTCACCCCTCCACTTT. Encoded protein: CASSPPGDRLNSPLHF.

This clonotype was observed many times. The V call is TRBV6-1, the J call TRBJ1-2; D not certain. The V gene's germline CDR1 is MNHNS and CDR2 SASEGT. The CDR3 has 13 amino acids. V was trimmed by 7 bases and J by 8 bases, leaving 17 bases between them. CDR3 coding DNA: TGTGCCAGCACCACCGGCGGTTTAAGAGGCTACACCTTC. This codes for CASTTGGLRGYTF.

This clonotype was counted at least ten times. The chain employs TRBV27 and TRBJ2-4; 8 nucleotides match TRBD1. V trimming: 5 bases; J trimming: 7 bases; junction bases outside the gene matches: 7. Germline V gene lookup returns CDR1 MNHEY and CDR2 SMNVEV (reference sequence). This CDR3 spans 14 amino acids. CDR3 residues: CASSPRTGFNIQYF. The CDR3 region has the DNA TGTGCCAGCAGTCCCCGGACAGGGTTCAACATTCAGTACTTC.

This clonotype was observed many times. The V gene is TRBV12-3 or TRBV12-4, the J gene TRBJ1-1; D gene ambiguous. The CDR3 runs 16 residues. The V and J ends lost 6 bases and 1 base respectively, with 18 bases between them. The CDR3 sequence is CASSSLQRPRNTEAFF. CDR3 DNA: TGTGCCAGCAGCTCGCTACAGAGGCCACGGAACACTGAAGCTTTCTTT.

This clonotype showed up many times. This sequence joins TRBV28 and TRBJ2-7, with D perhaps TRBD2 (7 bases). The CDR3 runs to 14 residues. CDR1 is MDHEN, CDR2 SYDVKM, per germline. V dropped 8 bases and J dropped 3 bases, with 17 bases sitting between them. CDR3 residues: CASRSGTLYYEQYF. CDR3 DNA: TGTGCCAGCCGAAGCGGGACACTCTACTACGAGCAGTACTTC.

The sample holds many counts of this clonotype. The CDR3 is CASSSSPRMDYEQYF. The CDR3, as DNA: TGTGCCAGCAGTTCCTCGCCGAGAATGGACTACGAGCAGTACTTC. J is TRBJ2-7 and V is TRBV6-6; D uncertain. The CDR3 loop spans 15 amino acids. Germline V gene sequence: CDR1 MNHNY, CDR2 SVGAGI (reference sequence). Trimming removed 4 bases from V and 3 bases from J, with 16 bases in between.